This is a list of T cell receptor beta chains from one sample in a study of blood T cell repertoires in COVID-19. Here immunoSEQ multiplex PCR was the method, and the copy in TCRdb shows in-frame clones only, minus some. Here the sample spans around 200,000 clones, roughly nine tenths being singletons. Sequencing was done on a sample of peripheral blood. Receptors originate from an older man with active or convalescent COVID-19. CDR3s include the opening cysteine and the closing phenylalanine or tryptophan. D genes are given only for firm matches. Size tells how often a clone was seen (once, few, many) or the class of an expanded clone, and some rows leave it out.

clone_size d_call j_call v_call cdr3_aa cdr3_nt
- TRBD1 TRBJ1-5 TRBV19 CASSGWTGYSNQPQHF TGTGCCAGTAGTGGCTGGACAGGGTATAGCAATCAGCCCCAGCATTTT
- TRBD1 TRBJ1-2 TRBV6-5 CASSYIRQGDGYTF TGTGCCAGCAGTTATATCAGACAGGGAGATGGCTACACCTTC
- - TRBJ1-2 TRBV4-3 CASSQDEGRTYGYTF TGCGCCAGCAGCCAAGATGAAGGCAGGACATATGGCTACACCTTC
- - TRBJ1-3 TRBV27 CASSLSGVGGNTIYF TGTGCCAGCAGTTTATCAGGGGTTGGTGGAAACACCATATATTTT
once - TRBJ2-7 TRBV7-9 CASSLLAYEQYF TGTGCCAGCAGCTTACTCGCCTACGAGCAGTACTTC
- TRBD1 TRBJ2-1 TRBV2 CARESGTGGHEQFF TGTGCCAGAGAGAGCGGGACAGGGGGCCATGAGCAGTTCTTC
- TRBD2 TRBJ2-7 TRBV3-1/TRBV3-2 CASSQDRRLAGLLAEQYF TGTGCCAGCAGCCAAGATCGAAGACTAGCGGGGCTCTTGGCCGAGCAGTACTTC
- - TRBJ1-6 TRBV9 CASSVRRVNSPLHF TGTGCCAGCAGCGTAAGGCGGGTTAATTCACCCCTCCACTTT
- TRBD1 TRBJ1-1 TRBV7-2 CASSPTGGSTEAFF TGTGCCAGCAGCCCGACAGGGGGAAGCACTGAAGCTTTCTTT
few - TRBJ1-6 TRBV18 CASSQDRTNSPLHF TGTGCCAGCTCTCAAGACAGGACCAATTCACCCCTCCACTTT
once TRBD1 TRBJ2-7 TRBV18 CASSPEDRVNYEQYF TGTGCCAGCTCCCCGGAAGACAGGGTAAACTACGAGCAGTACTTC
- - TRBJ1-3 TRBV14 CASSQRLQSSGNTIYF TGTGCCAGCAGCCAACGATTACAGAGCTCTGGAAACACCATATATTTT
- TRBD2 TRBJ2-1 TRBV5-4 CASANGEGSYNEQFF TGTGCCAGCGCTAATGGGGAGGGCTCCTACAATGAGCAGTTCTTC
- - TRBJ1-2 TRBV18 CASSPYLRGYGYTF TGTGCCAGCTCACCGTACTTAAGGGGCTATGGCTACACCTTC
- - TRBJ1-1 TRBV6-6 CASRPLGGTEAFF TGTGCCAGCAGGCCGCTAGGGGGCACTGAAGCTTTCTTT
- - TRBJ1-2 TRBV6-5 CASSYPGGYGYTF TGTGCCAGCAGTTACCCCGGAGGCTATGGCTACACCTTC
- - TRBJ2-5 TRBV28 CASSLLETQYF TGTGCCAGCAGCCTATTGGAGACCCAGTACTTC
- - TRBJ1-2 TRBV7-8 CASSLTTNYGYTF TGTGCCAGCAGCCTGACAACTAACTATGGCTACACCTTC
- - TRBJ1-1 TRBV7-2 CASRLQGRGTEAFF TGTGCCAGCAGACTGCAGGGGCGGGGGACTGAAGCTTTCTTT
- - TRBJ2-7 TRBV11-1 CASSSRTRSSYEQYF TGTGCCAGCAGCTCCCGGACACGGAGCTCCTACGAGCAGTACTTC
few - TRBJ1-4 TRBV28 CASSFSREKLFF TGTGCCAGCAGTTTTTCCAGGGAAAAACTGTTTTTT
- - TRBJ1-3 TRBV7-2 CASSLAGRVDTIYF TGTGCCAGCAGCTTAGCCGGCAGGGTGGACACCATATATTTT
- TRBD1 TRBJ1-5 TRBV2 CASSAGQGNQPQHF TGTGCCAGCAGTGCTGGACAGGGTAATCAGCCCCAGCATTTT
- TRBD1 TRBJ1-2 TRBV19 CASSRDRLGYTF TGTGCCAGTAGTAGGGACAGACTAGGCTACACCTTC
- TRBD1 TRBJ1-1 TRBV6-2/TRBV6-3 CASSYAGGNTEAFF TGTGCCAGCAGTTACGCAGGGGGGAACACTGAAGCTTTCTTT
- - TRBJ1-2 TRBV30 CAWSPLHRSSEMGYTF TGTGCCTGGAGCCCCCTACACCGTTCTAGTGAAATGGGCTACACCTTC
- - TRBJ1-1 TRBV7-2 CASSFAGDYTEAFF TGTGCCAGCAGCTTTGCGGGGGATTACACTGAAGCTTTCTTT
- TRBD2 TRBJ2-3 TRBV7-3 CASSFGGDTQYF TGTGCCAGCAGCTTCGGGGGGGATACGCAGTATTTT
- - TRBJ1-1 TRBV7-2 CASSLGAARGTEAFF TGTGCCAGCAGCTTAGGGGCGGCCAGGGGCACTGAAGCTTTCTTT
- - TRBJ2-7 TRBV6-5 CASSYLPGNRYEQYF TGTGCCAGCAGTTATTTACCGGGAAACCGGTACGAGCAGTACTTC
- - TRBJ1-2 TRBV7-2 CASSVSGTPANYGYTF TGTGCCAGCAGCGTATCCGGGACACCTGCTAACTATGGCTACACCTTC
- - TRBJ2-5 TRBV6-6 CASSYPRETQYF TGTGCCAGCAGTTACCCGAGAGAGACCCAGTACTTC
- TRBD2 TRBJ2-3 TRBV5-1 CASKREAADTQYF TGCGCCAGCAAGCGGGAGGCCGCAGATACGCAGTATTTT
- TRBD1 TRBJ1-5 TRBV6-1 CASSEGWTGKGFNQPQHF TGTGCCAGCAGTGAAGGATGGACAGGGAAAGGATTCAATCAGCCCCAGCATTTT
- TRBD2 TRBJ2-2 TRBV4-3 CASSLSSVLADTGELFF TGCGCCAGCAGCCTTTCTTCGGTACTAGCGGACACCGGGGAGCTGTTTTTT
- TRBD1 TRBJ2-7 TRBV7-2 CASLRDRGSYEQYF TGTGCCAGCCTCCGGGACAGGGGATCTTACGAGCAGTACTTC
- - TRBJ1-4 TRBV28 CASSSRTVRNEKLFF TGTGCCAGCAGTTCGCGGACAGTTAGAAATGAAAAACTGTTTTTT
few - TRBJ1-3 TRBV7-9 CASSLGVSGNTIYF TGTGCCAGCAGCTTAGGAGTCTCTGGAAACACCATATATTTT
once - TRBJ2-2 TRBV4-2 CASSLPSGELFF TGTGCCAGCAGCCTGCCCAGCGGTGAGCTGTTTTTT
- TRBD2 TRBJ2-1 TRBV30 CAWSSSGRLHNEQFF TGTGCCTGGAGTAGTAGCGGGAGGCTACACAATGAGCAGTTCTTC
- - TRBJ2-2 TRBV19 CASSIGGAGRTGELFF TGTGCCAGTAGTATAGGGGGAGCGGGCAGGACCGGGGAGCTGTTTTTT
- - TRBJ1-2 TRBV4-3 CASSQSRTGVYTF TGCGCCAGCAGCCAATCTAGGACGGGAGTCTACACCTTC
- - TRBJ1-1 TRBV7-2 CASSSRGRMNTEAFF TGTGCCAGCAGCTCCAGAGGAAGAATGAACACTGAAGCTTTCTTT
- TRBD1 TRBJ2-2 TRBV13 CASSIGQGIGELFF TGTGCCAGCAGCATTGGACAGGGGATCGGGGAGCTGTTTTTT
- TRBD1 TRBJ1-4 TRBV2 CASSPTGTRGEKLFF TGTGCCAGCAGTCCGACAGGGACGAGGGGAGAAAAACTGTTTTTT
- - TRBJ1-4 TRBV9 CASSVVGSGEKLFF TGTGCCAGCAGCGTAGTAGGGAGTGGTGAAAAACTGTTTTTT
- TRBD2 TRBJ2-1 TRBV5-4 CAARASGGVYNEQFF TGTGCCGCTCGGGCTAGCGGGGGGGTGTACAATGAGCAGTTCTTC
- TRBD2 TRBJ2-1 TRBV7-9 CASSPGGRTYNEQFF TGTGCCAGCAGCCCGGGGGGGCGAACCTACAATGAGCAGTTCTTC
few TRBD2 TRBJ2-2 TRBV7-2 CASTPGGAGTGELFF TGTGCCAGCACCCCGGGGGGGGCAGGGACCGGGGAGCTGTTTTTT
- - TRBJ1-4 TRBV10-1 CASSDGASTNEKLFF TGCGCCAGCAGTGACGGAGCCTCAACTAATGAAAAACTGTTTTTT
- TRBD1 TRBJ2-7 TRBV5-4 CASRAWTGDPYEQYF TGTGCCAGCAGGGCTTGGACAGGGGACCCCTACGAGCAGTACTTC
- - TRBJ1-1 TRBV11-2 CASSLSQATNTEAFF TGTGCCAGCAGCTTATCCCAGGCTACGAACACTGAAGCTTTCTTT
- TRBD1 TRBJ1-2 TRBV5-4 CASSLGGQGVRYGYTF TGTGCCAGCAGCTTAGGCGGACAGGGGGTACGGTATGGCTACACCTTC
- - TRBJ1-1 TRBV9 CASSVAAGAQGVAFF TGTGCCAGCAGCGTAGCGGCCGGGGCACAGGGTGTAGCTTTCTTT
- TRBD1 TRBJ1-5 TRBV28 CASSFPTGGNQPQHF TGTGCCAGCAGTTTCCCCACAGGGGGTAATCAGCCCCAGCATTTT
- - TRBJ2-1 TRBV6-2/TRBV6-3 CASSREVLANNEQFF TGTGCCAGCAGTCGAGAGGTCCTGGCCAACAATGAGCAGTTCTTC
- - TRBJ1-5 TRBV15 CATSRVGGAQNQPQHF TGTGCCACCAGCAGAGTCGGAGGGGCCCAAAATCAGCCCCAGCATTTT
- TRBD1 TRBJ2-4 TRBV9 CASSATRQGWVRYF TGTGCCAGCAGCGCAACCAGACAGGGGTGGGTACGGTACTTC